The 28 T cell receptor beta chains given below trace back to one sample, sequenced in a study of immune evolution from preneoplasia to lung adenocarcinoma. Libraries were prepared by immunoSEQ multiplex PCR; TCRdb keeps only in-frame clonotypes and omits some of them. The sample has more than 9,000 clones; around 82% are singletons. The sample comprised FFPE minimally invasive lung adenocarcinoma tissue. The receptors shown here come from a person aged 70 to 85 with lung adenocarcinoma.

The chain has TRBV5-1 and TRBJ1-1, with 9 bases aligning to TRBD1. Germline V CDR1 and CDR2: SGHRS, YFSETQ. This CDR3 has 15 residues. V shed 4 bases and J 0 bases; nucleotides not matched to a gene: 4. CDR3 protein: CASSKGQGMNTEAFF. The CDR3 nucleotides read TGCGCCAGCAGCAAGGGACAGGGAATGAACACTGAAGCTTTCTTT.

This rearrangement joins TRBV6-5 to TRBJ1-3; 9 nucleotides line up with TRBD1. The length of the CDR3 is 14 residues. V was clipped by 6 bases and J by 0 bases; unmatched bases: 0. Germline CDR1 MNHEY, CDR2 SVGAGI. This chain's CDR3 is CASRTGGSGNTIYF. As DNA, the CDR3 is TGTGCCAGCAGGACAGGGGGCTCTGGAAACACCATATATTTT.

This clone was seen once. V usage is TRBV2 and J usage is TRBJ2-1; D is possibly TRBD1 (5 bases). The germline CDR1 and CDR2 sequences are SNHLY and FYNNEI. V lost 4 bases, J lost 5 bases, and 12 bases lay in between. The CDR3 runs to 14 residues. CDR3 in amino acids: CASSVPDMNNEQFF. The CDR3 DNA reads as TGTGCCAGCAGTGTCCCGGACATGAACAATGAGCAGTTCTTC.

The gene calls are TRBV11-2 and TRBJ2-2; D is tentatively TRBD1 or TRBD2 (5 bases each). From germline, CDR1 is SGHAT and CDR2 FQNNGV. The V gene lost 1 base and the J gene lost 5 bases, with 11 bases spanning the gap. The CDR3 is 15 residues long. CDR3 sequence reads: CASSLVGTTTGELFF. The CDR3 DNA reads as TGTGCCAGCAGCTTAGTGGGGACCACAACCGGGGAGCTGTTTTTT.

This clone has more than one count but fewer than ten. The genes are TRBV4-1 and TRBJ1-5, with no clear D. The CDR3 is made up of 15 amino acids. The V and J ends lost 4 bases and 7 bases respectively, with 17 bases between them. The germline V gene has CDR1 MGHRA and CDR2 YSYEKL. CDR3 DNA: TGCGCCAGCAGCCTCAAGGACCATAAGGAACAGCCCCAGCATTTT. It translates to CASSLKDHKEQPQHF.

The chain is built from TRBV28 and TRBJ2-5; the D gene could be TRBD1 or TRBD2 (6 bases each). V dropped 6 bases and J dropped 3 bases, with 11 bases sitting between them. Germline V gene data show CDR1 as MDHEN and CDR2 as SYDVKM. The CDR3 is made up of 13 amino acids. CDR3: CASRWGAKETQYF. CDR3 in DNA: TGTGCCAGCAGGTGGGGGGCCAAAGAGACCCAGTACTTC.

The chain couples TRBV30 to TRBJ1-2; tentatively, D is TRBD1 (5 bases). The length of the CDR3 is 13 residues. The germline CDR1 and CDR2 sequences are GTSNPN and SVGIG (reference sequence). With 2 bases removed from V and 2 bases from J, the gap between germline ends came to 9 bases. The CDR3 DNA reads TGTGCCTGGAGTATTCGGGGGAACTATGGCTACACCTTC. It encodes CAWSIRGNYGYTF.

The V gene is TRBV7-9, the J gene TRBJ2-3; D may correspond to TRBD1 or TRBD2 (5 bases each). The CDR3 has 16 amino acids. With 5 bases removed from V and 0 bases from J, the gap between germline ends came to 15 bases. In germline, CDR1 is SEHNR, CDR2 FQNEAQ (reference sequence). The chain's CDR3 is CASSPWGSASTDTQYF. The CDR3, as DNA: TGTGCCAGCAGCCCATGGGGGAGCGCTAGCACAGATACGCAGTATTTT.

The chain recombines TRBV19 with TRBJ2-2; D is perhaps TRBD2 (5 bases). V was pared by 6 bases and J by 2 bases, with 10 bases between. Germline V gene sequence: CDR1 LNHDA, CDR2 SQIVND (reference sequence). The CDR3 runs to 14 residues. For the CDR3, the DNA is TGTGCCAGTAGGAGAGAGGGAAACACCGGGGAGCTGTTTTTT. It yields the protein CASRREGNTGELFF. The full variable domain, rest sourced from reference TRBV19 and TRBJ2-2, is DGGITQSPKYLFRKEGQNVTLSCEQNLNHDAMYWYRQDPGQGLRLIYYSQIVNDFQKGDIAEGYSVSREKKESFPLTVTSAQKNPTAFYLCASRREGNTGELFFGEGSRLTVL.

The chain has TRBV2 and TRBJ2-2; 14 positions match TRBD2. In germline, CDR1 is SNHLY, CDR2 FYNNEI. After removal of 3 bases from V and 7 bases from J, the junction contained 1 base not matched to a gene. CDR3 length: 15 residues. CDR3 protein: CASSEGLAGVGELFF. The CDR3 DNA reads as TGTGCCAGCAGTGAGGGACTAGCGGGAGTCGGGGAGCTGTTTTTT.

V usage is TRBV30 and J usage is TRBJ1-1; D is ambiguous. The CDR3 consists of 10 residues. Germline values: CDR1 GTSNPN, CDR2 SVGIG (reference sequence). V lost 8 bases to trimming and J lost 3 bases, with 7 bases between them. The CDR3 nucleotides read TGTGCCCTGGGGTACACTGAAGCTTTCTTT. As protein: CALGYTEAFF.

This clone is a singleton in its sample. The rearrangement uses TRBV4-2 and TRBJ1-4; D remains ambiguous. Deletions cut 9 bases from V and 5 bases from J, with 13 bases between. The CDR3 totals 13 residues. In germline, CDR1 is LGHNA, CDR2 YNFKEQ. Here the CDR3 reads CASSGGPNEKLFF. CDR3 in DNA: TGTGCCAGTTCGGGAGGCCCGAATGAAAAACTGTTTTTT.

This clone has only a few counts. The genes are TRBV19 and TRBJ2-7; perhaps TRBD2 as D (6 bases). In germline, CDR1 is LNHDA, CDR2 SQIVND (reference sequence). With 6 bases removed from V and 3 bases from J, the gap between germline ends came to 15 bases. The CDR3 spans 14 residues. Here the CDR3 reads CASRFGGEGYEQYF. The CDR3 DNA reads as TGTGCCAGTAGGTTCGGAGGGGAAGGCTACGAGCAGTACTTC. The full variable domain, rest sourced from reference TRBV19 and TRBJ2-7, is DGGITQSPKYLFRKEGQNVTLSCEQNLNHDAMYWYRQDPGQGLRLIYYSQIVNDFQKGDIAEGYSVSREKKESFPLTVTSAQKNPTAFYLCASRFGGEGYEQYFGPGTRLTVT.

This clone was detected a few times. The CDR3 here is CSVDSATGELFF. DNA for the CDR3: TGCAGCGTTGATTCAGCCACCGGGGAGCTGTTTTTT. V and J are TRBV29-1 and TRBJ2-2; no clear D gene. The CDR3 spans 12 residues. Trimming removed 3 bases at V and 4 bases at J, with 6 bases between. The germline V gene encodes CDR1 SQVTM and CDR2 ANQGSEA.

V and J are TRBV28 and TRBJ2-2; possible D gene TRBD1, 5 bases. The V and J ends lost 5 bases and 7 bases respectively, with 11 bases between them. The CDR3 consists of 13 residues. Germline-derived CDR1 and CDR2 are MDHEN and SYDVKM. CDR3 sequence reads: CASSAQGDGELFF. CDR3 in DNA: TGTGCCAGCAGTGCCCAGGGTGACGGGGAGCTGTTTTTT.

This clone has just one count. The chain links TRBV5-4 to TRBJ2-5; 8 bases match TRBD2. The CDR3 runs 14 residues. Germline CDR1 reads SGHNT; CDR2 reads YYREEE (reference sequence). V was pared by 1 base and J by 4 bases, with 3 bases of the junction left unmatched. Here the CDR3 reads CASSLNSGGETQYF. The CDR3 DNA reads TGTGCCAGCAGCTTGAACAGCGGGGGAGAGACCCAGTACTTC.

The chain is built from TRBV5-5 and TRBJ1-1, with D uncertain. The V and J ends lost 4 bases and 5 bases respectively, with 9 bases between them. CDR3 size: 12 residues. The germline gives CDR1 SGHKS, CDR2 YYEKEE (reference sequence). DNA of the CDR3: TGTGCCAGCAGCCCACTCGGAACTGAAGCTTTCTTT. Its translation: CASSPLGTEAFF.

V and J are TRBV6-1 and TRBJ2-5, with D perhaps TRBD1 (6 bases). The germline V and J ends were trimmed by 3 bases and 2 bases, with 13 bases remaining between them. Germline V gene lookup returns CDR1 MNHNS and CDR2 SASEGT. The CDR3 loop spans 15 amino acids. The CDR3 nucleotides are TGTGCCAGCAGTGAGATGGCAGGGGCGCAAGAGACCCAGTACTTC. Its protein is CASSEMAGAQETQYF.

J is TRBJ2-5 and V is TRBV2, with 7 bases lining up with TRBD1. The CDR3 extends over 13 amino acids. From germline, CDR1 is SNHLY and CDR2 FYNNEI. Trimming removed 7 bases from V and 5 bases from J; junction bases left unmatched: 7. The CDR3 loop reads CASNTGEYETQYF. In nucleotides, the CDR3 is TGTGCCAGCAATACAGGGGAGTACGAGACCCAGTACTTC. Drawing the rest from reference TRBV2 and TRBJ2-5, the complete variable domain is EPEVTQTPSHQVTQMGQEVILRCVPISNHLYFYWYRQILGQKVEFLVSFYNNEISEKSEIFDDQFSVERPDGSNFTLKIRSTKLEDSAMYFCASNTGEYETQYFGPGTRLLVL.

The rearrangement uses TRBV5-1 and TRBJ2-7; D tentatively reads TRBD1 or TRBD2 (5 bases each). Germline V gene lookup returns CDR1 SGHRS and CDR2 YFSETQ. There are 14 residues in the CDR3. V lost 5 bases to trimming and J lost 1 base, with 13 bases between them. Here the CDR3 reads CASRPGTVSYEQYF. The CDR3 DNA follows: TGCGCCAGCAGACCCGGGACGGTATCCTACGAGCAGTACTTC.

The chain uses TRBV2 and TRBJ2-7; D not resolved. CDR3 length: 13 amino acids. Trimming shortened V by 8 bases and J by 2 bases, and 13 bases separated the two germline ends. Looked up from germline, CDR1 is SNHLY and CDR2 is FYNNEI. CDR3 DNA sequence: TGTGCCAGCGGTTTAAATCCCACCTACGAGCAGTACTTC. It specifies CASGLNPTYEQYF.

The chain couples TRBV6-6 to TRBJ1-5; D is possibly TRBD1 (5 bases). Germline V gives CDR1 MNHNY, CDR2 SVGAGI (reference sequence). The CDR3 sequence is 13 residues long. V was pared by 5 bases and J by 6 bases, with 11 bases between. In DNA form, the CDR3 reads TGTGCCAGCAGTCAGATAGGGGTTCAGCCCCAGCATTTT. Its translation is CASSQIGVQPQHF.

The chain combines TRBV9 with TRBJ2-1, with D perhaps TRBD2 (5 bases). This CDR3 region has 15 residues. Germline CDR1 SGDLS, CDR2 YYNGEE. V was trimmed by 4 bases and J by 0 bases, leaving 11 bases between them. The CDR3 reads CASSPLRDSYNEQFF. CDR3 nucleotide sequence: TGTGCCAGCAGCCCGCTCCGGGACTCCTACAATGAGCAGTTCTTC.

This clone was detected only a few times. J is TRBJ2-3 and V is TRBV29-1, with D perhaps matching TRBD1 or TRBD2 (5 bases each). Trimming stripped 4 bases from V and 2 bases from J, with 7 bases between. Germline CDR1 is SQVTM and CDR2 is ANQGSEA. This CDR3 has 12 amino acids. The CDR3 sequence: CSVGDLTDTQYF. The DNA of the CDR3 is TGCAGCGTTGGGGACCTCACAGATACGCAGTATTTT.

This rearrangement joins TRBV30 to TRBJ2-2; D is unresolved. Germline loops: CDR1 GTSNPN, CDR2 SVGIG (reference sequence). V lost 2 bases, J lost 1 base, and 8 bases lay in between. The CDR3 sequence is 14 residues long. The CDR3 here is CAWSSSGNTGELFF. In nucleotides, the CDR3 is TGTGCCTGGAGTAGTTCAGGGAACACCGGGGAGCTGTTTTTT.

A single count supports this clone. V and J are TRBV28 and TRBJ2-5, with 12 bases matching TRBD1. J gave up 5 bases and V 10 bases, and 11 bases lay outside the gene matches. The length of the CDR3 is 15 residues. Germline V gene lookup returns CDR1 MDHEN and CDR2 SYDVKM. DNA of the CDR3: TGTGCCACCTTGGGGACAGGGGGCTATTCGGAGACCCAGTACTTC. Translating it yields CATLGTGGYSETQYF. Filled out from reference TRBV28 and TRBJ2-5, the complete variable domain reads DVKVTQSSRYLVKRTGEKVFLECVQDMDHENMFWYRQDPGLGLRLIYFSYDVKMKEKGDIPEGYSVSREKKERFSLILESASTNQTSMYLCATLGTGGYSETQYFGPGTRLLVL.

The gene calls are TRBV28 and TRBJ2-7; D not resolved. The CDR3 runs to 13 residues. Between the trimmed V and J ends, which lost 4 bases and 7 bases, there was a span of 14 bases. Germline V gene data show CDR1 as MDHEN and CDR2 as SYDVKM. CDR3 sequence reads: CASSSGRGYEQYF. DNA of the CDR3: TGTGCCAGCAGTTCAGGCCGTGGGTATGAGCAGTACTTC.

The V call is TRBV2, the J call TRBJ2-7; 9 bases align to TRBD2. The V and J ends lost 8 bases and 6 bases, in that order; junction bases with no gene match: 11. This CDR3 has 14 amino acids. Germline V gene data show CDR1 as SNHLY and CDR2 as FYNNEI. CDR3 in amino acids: CASLGRGGLREQYF. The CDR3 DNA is TGTGCCAGCCTGGGGCGGGGGGGCCTTCGCGAGCAGTACTTC.